The clone carrying this T cell receptor beta chain turned up a few times. Its specificity is not known. This specimen belongs to a study of beta chain features in type 1 diabetes. Study-wide findings and caveats: Here, the possible influence of HLA type (on TCRB rearrangement) remained unresolved.

The study reverse transcribed the entire isolated RNA, so it sequenced expressed TCRB transcripts. The data were produced by immunoSEQ multiplex PCR, yet TCRdb's version contains in-frame clones alone and is incomplete. The data contain hundreds of thousands of clones, approximately 28% of them seen just once; the ten biggest clones take up about 0.06%. The sample consisted of naive CD4+ T cells from blood. The sequence derives from a man in his late teens or twenties in good health.

CDR3 in DNA: TGTGCCAGCTCACTGGAAACAGGGTGGAATGGCTACACCTTC. Translated: CASSLETGWNGYTF. This chain joins TRBV18 and TRBJ1-2; the D gene is possibly TRBD1 (6 bases). Germline V gives CDR1 KGHSH, CDR2 LQKENI. The V gene lost 4 bases and the J gene lost 6 bases, with 15 bases spanning the gap. This CDR3 region has 14 residues.